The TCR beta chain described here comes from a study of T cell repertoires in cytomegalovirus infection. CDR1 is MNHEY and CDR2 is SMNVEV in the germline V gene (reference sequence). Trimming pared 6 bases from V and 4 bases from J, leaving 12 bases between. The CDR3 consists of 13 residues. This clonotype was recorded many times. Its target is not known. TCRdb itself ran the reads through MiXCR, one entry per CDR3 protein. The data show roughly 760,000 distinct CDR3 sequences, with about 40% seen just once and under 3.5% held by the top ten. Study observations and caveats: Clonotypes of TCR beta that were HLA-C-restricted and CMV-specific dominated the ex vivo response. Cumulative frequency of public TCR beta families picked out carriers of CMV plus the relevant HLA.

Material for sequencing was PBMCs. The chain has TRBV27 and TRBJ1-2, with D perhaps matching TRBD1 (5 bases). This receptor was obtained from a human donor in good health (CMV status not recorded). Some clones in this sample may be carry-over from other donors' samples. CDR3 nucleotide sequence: TGTGCCAGCAGCTTGAGTGGGGCCTATGGCTACACCTTC. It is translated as CASSLSGAYGYTF.